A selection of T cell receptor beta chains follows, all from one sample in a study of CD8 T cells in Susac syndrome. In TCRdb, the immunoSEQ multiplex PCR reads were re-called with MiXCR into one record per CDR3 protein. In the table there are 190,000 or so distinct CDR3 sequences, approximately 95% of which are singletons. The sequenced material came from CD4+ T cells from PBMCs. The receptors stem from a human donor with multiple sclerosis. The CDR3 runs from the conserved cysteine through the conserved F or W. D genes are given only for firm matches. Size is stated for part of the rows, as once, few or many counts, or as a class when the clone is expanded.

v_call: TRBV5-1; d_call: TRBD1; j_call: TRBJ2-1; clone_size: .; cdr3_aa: CASSFATGGRNEQFF; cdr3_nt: TGCGCCAGCAGCTTCGCGACAGGGGGCAGGAATGAGCAGTTCTTC
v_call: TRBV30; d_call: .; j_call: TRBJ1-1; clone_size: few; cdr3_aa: CAWSVLGGNTEAFF; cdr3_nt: TGTGCCTGGAGTGTACTAGGGGGTAACACTGAAGCTTTCTTT
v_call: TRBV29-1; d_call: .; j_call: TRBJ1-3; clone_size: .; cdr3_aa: CSASVSGNTIYF; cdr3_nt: TGCAGCGCCAGCGTCTCTGGAAACACCATATATTTT
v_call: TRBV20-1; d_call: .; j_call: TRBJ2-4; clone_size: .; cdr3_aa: CSARVPGANIQYF; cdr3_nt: TGCAGTGCTAGAGTGCCGGGGGCAAACATTCAGTACTTC
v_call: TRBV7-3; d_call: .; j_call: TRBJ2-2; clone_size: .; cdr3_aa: CASSPRGNTGELFF; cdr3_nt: TGTGCCAGCAGCCCCCGGGGGAACACCGGGGAGCTGTTTTTT
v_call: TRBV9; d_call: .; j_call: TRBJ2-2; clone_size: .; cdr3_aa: CASSVGSTITGELFF; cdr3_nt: TGTGCCAGCAGCGTAGGGTCCACGATCACCGGGGAGCTGTTTTTT
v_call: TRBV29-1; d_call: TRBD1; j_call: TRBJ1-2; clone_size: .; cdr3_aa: CSVESDRRYGYTF; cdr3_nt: TGCAGCGTTGAATCGGACAGGAGATATGGCTACACCTTC
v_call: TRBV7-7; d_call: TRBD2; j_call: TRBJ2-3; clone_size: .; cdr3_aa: CASSQGLAGETDTQYF; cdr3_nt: TGTGCTAGCAGCCAGGGACTAGCGGGGGAGACAGATACGCAGTATTTT
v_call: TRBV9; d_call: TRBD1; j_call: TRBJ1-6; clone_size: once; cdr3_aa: CASSVATETGLGNSPLHF; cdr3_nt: TGTGCCAGCAGCGTAGCTACCGAGACAGGGTTGGGGAATTCACCCCTCCACTTT
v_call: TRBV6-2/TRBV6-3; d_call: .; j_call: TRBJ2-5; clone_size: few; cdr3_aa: CASSYGSIFETQYF; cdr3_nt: TGTGCCAGCAGTTACGGTTCGATCTTCGAGACCCAGTACTTC
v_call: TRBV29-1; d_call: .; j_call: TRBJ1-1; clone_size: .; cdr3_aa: CSATRAMNTEAFF; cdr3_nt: TGCAGCGCCACCCGGGCAATGAACACTGAAGCTTTCTTT
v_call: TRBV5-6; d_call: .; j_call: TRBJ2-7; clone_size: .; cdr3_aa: CASTGPVSYEQYF; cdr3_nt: TGTGCCAGCACGGGACCCGTCTCCTACGAGCAGTACTTC
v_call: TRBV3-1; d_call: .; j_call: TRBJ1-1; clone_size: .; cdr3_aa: CASSLGSGPLGEAFF; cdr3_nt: TGTGCCAGCAGCCTGGGCTCCGGGCCCCTCGGTGAAGCTTTCTTT
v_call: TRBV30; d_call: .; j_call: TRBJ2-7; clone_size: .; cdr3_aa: CAWTTPGADSYEQYF; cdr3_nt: TGTGCCTGGACCACCCCTGGGGCAGACTCCTACGAGCAGTACTTC
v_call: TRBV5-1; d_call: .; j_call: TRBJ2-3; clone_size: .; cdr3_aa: CASSLDGLKSDTQYF; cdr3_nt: TGCGCCAGCAGCTTGGATGGACTTAAATCAGATACGCAGTATTTT
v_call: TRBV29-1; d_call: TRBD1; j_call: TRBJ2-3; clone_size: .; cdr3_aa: CSVQRGGADTQYF; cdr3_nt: TGCAGCGTTCAAAGAGGGGGCGCAGATACGCAGTATTTT
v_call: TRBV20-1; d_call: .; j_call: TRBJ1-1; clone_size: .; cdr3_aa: CSAYPGPSGTEAFF; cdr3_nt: TGCAGTGCTTATCCGGGACCCTCGGGGACTGAAGCTTTCTTT
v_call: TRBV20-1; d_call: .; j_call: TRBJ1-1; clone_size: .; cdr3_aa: CSASPDGQTEAFF; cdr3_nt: TGCAGTGCTAGCCCGGACGGCCAGACTGAAGCTTTCTTT
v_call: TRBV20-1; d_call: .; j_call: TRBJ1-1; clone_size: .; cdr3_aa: CSARAGSRKTEAFF; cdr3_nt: TGCAGTGCTAGAGCCGGAAGTAGGAAAACTGAAGCTTTCTTT
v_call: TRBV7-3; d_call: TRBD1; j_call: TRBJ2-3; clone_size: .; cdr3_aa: CASTLQGARTDTQYF; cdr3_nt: TGTGCCAGCACCCTACAGGGGGCACGCACAGATACGCAGTATTTT
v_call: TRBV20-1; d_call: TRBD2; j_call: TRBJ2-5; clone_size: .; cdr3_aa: CSASSGGAGRETQYF; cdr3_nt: TGCAGTGCTAGTAGCGGGGGGGCCGGTCGGGAGACCCAGTACTTC
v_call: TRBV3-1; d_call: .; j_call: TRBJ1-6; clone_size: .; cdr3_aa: CASSHSLDSPLHF; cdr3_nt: TGTGCCAGCAGCCACTCTCTAGATTCACCCCTCCACTTT
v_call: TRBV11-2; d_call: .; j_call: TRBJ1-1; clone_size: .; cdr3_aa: CASSRDNTEAFF; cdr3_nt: TGTGCCAGCAGCCGCGATAACACTGAAGCTTTCTTT
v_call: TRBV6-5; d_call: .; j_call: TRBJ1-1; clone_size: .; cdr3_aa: CASTRDLEAFF; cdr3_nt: TGTGCCAGCACCCGGGACCTTGAAGCTTTCTTT
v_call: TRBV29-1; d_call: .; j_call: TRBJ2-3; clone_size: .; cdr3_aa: CSVGMVASDTQYF; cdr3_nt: TGCAGCGTCGGGATGGTAGCTTCAGATACGCAGTATTTT
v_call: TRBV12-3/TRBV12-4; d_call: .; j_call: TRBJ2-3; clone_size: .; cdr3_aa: CASRWDGAQYF; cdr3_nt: TGTGCCAGCAGGTGGGACGGCGCGCAGTATTTT
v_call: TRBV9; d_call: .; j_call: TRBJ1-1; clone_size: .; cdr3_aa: CASSVGHSNTEAFF; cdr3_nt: TGTGCCAGCAGCGTCGGACATTCGAACACTGAAGCTTTCTTT
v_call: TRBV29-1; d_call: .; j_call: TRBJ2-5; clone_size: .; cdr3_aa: CSARSRDVNQETQYF; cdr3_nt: TGCAGCGCCAGGAGCAGGGACGTAAACCAAGAGACCCAGTACTTC
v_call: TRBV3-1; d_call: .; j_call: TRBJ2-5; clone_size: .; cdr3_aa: CASSPTTTWVETQYF; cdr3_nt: TGTGCCAGCAGCCCAACGACGACGTGGGTAGAGACCCAGTACTTC
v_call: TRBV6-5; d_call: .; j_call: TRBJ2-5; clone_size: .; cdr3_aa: CASSRGRPQETQYF; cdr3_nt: TGTGCCAGCAGTCGGGGACGGCCCCAAGAGACCCAGTACTTC
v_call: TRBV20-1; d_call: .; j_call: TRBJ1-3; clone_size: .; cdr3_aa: CSAREQIAGNTIYF; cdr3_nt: TGCAGTGCTAGAGAACAGATTGCTGGAAACACCATATATTTT
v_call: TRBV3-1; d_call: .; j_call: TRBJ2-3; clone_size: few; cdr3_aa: CASSQEVTQYF; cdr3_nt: TGTGCCAGCAGCCAAGAGGTTACGCAGTATTTT
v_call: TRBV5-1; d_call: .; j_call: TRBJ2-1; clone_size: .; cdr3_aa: CASSLEPDRSGEQFF; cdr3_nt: TGCGCCAGCAGCTTGGAACCGGACAGAAGTGGTGAGCAGTTCTTC
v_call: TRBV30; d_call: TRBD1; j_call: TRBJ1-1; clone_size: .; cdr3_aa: CAWSVLGQGVPEAFF; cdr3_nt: TGTGCCTGGAGTGTACTCGGACAGGGGGTCCCTGAAGCTTTCTTT
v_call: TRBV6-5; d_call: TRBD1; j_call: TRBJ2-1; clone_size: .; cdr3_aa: CASSPGTGTIDEQFF; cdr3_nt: TGTGCCAGCAGTCCTGGGACAGGGACGATCGATGAGCAGTTCTTC
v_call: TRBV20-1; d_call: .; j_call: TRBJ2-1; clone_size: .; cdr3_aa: CSAERGLSTDNEQFF; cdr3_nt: TGCAGTGCTGAGAGGGGGTTATCTACAGATAATGAGCAGTTCTTC
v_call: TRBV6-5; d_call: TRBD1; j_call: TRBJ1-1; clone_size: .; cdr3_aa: CASSYHRDRSSLAEAFF; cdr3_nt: TGTGCCAGCAGTTACCACAGGGACAGGTCTTCACTGGCTGAAGCTTTCTTT
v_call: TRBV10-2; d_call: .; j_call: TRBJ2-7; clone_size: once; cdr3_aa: CASSDILANYEQYF; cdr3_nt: TGCGCCAGCAGTGATATACTGGCTAACTACGAGCAGTACTTC
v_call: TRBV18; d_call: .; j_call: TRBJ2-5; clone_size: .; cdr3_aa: CASSPTRDSVGTQYF; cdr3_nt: TGTGCCAGCTCACCCACCCGGGATTCCGTGGGAACCCAGTACTTC
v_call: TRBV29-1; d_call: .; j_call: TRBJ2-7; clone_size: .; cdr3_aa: CSVGLGPGNEQYF; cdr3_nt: TGCAGCGTTGGCCTAGGGCCGGGGAACGAGCAGTACTTC
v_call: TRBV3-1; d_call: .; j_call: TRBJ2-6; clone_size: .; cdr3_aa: CASSQGGTNLGGANVLTF; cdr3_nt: TGTGCCAGCAGCCAAGGCGGGACAAACTTGGGGGGGGCCAACGTCCTGACTTTC
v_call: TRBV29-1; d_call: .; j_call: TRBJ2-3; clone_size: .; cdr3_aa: CSVESIMGDTQYF; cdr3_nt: TGCAGCGTTGAATCAATCATGGGGGATACGCAGTATTTT
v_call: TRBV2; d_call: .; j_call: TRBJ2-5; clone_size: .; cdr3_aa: CASTRDIGGETQYF; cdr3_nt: TGTGCCAGCACCCGGGACATCGGAGGTGAGACCCAGTACTTC
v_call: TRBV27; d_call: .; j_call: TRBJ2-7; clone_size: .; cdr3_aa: CASRTGSYEQYF; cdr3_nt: TGTGCCAGCAGGACAGGATCCTACGAGCAGTACTTC
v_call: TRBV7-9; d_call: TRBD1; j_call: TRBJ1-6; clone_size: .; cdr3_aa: CASRGQGSSPLHF; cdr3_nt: TGTGCCAGCAGAGGACAGGGTAGTTCACCCCTCCACTTT
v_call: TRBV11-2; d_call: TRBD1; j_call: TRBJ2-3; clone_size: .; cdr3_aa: CASSFSGTGGNTQYF; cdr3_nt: TGTGCCAGCAGTTTTAGCGGGACAGGGGGCAACACGCAGTATTTT
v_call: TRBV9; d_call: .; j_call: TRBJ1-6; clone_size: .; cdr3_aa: CASSGGGISSSPLHF; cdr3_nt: TGTGCCAGCAGCGGAGGCGGAATCTCAAGTTCACCCCTCCACTTT
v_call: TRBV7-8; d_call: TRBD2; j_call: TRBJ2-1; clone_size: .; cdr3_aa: CASLGLAGVGEQFF; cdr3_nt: TGTGCCAGCCTTGGACTGGCGGGGGTCGGTGAGCAGTTCTTC
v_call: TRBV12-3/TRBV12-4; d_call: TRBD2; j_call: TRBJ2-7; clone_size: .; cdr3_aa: CASRSSGPMAEQYF; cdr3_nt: TGTGCCAGCAGATCTAGCGGCCCCATGGCCGAGCAGTACTTC
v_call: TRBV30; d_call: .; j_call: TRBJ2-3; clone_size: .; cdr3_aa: CAWSLSDTQYF; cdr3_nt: TGTGCCTGGAGTTTATCAGATACGCAGTATTTT